The 18 T cell receptor beta chains reported below all come from one sample, sequenced in a study of CD8 T cells in ankylosing spondylitis. Via MiXCR, TCRdb re-called the 5' RACE reads, giving one row per CDR3 protein. This sample yields more than 500,000 distinct CDR3 sequences, of which less than 6% are seen a single time; 3% to 4% belongs to the top ten. For these TCRs, the target antigens are not known. Study results and limitations: A TCR beta motif made of fewer than ten highly homologous variants seemed typical of ankylosing spondylitis blood.

The sequencing input was blood, either unsorted or a sorted T cell fraction (not recorded which). Receptors were obtained from a male donor with ankylosing spondylitis.

Many counts were recorded for this clonotype. The rearrangement uses TRBV5-1 and TRBJ2-5, with a possible D match to TRBD1 (6 bases). V was trimmed by 3 bases and J by 3 bases, leaving 15 bases between them. This CDR3 is built from 15 residues. Germline CDR1 reads SGHRS; CDR2 reads YFSETQ. The CDR3, as DNA: TGCGCCAGCAGCTCCACGGGGACACCTGAAGAGACCCAGTACTTC. This sequence encodes CASSSTGTPEETQYF.

This chain links TRBV6-2 or TRBV6-3 with TRBJ1-1; D is possibly TRBD1 (6 bases). The CDR3 is 15 amino acids. V shed 4 bases and J shed 5 bases, with 17 bases lying between them. The germline CDR1 and CDR2 sequences are MNHEY and SVGEGT. The CDR3 DNA is TGTGCCAGCAGTTTCTCGCCAGGGGAAAAAACTGAAGCTTTCTTT. Its translation: CASSFSPGEKTEAFF.

This clonotype was counted ten times or more. The chain is built from TRBV29-1 and TRBJ1-4; D remains unclear. CDR3 length: 13 residues. V shed 6 bases and J shed 8 bases, with 16 bases lying between them. The germline gives CDR1 SQVTM, CDR2 ANQGSEA. The CDR3, as DNA: TGCAGCGTCCTCAGTCCACCAAGCGAAAAACTGTTTTTT. This encodes CSVLSPPSEKLFF.

This clonotype was counted at least ten times. The chain is built from TRBV27 and TRBJ1-2; no reliable D call. The germline CDR1 and CDR2 sequences are MNHEY and SMNVEV (reference sequence). The CDR3 spans 14 residues. V was cut by 2 bases and J by 4 bases, with 11 bases left in between. The CDR3 is CASSLNPMIYGYTF. In DNA, the CDR3 is TGTGCCAGCAGTTTAAACCCTATGATCTATGGCTACACCTTC.

This clonotype has ten or more counts. This sequence joins TRBV29-1 and TRBJ1-4; TRBD1 agrees at 12 bases. CDR1 SQVTM and CDR2 ANQGSEA come from the germline V gene. CDR3 length equals 15 residues. V shed 6 bases and J 8 bases; nucleotides not matched to a gene: 10. This CDR3 reads CSVGYYGTGGEKLFF. Here the CDR3 DNA reads TGCAGCGTCGGATACTACGGGACAGGGGGCGAAAAACTGTTTTTT.

This clonotype occurred many times. J is TRBJ1-5 and V is TRBV27; the D gene is possibly TRBD1 (5 bases). The length of the CDR3 is 15 residues. Germline V lookup: CDR1 MNHEY, CDR2 SMNVEV (reference sequence). Deletions cut 3 bases from V and 5 bases from J, with 14 bases between. In DNA form, the CDR3 reads TGTGCCAGCAGTTTGTTACAGGAACTCGATCAGCCCCAGCATTTT. Its protein is CASSLLQELDQPQHF.

This clonotype was seen many times. V is TRBV3-1 and J is TRBJ1-1; D ambiguous. The germline V gene encodes CDR1 LGHDT and CDR2 YNNKEL (reference sequence). The V end lost 4 bases, the J end lost 0 bases, and 6 bases lay between the germline ends. The CDR3 is 13 residues long. The CDR3: CASSPYMNTEAFF. The CDR3, as DNA: TGTGCCAGCAGCCCCTATATGAACACTGAAGCTTTCTTT.

CDR3 DNA: TGTGCCACCAGCCCCTCCCCGGGACAGGCTGCAGAGACCCAGTACTTC. It specifies CATSPSPGQAAETQYF. The V gene is TRBV15, the J gene TRBJ2-5; 8 positions match TRBD1. Per the germline V gene, CDR1 is LNHNV and CDR2 is YYDKDF (reference sequence). CDR3 length: 16 amino acids. Germline trimming cut 5 bases from V and 4 bases from J; bases unmatched to any gene: 12. The whole variable domain, filled in from reference TRBV15 and TRBJ2-5, reads DAMVIQNPRYQVTQFGKPVTLSCSQTLNHNVMYWYQQKSSQAPKLLFHYYDKDFNNEADTPDNFQSRRPNTSFCFLDIRSPGLGDTAMYLCATSPSPGQAAETQYFGPGTRLLVL.

Many counts were recorded for this clonotype. The chain links TRBV9 to TRBJ2-5, with D tentatively TRBD1 (5 bases). Deletions cut 1 base from V and 4 bases from J, with 8 bases between. Germline V gene lookup returns CDR1 SGDLS and CDR2 YYNGEE. This CDR3 comprises 13 residues. This CDR3 is CASSVSQGETQYF. The CDR3 nucleotides read TGTGCCAGCAGCGTATCCCAGGGAGAGACCCAGTACTTC.

There are many counts of this clonotype. The J gene is TRBJ1-1, the V gene TRBV7-3, with TRBD1 matching over 8 bases. Germline CDR1 and CDR2: SGHTA and FQGTGA. The CDR3 sequence is 15 residues long. The V gene end was trimmed by 5 bases and the J gene end by 1 base; junction bases not matched to a gene: 6. The CDR3 coding sequence is TGTGCCAGCAGCACCTATGGACAGGGGAACACTGAAGCTTTCTTT. This encodes CASSTYGQGNTEAFF.

This clonotype appeared many times. The rearrangement joins TRBV12-3 or TRBV12-4 to TRBJ2-7; 7 nucleotides agree with TRBD1. The CDR3 has 13 amino acids. J was trimmed by 4 bases and V by 1 base; bases with no gene match: 1. CDR3 in amino acids: CASSLGGQYEQYF. CDR3 DNA: TGTGCCAGCAGTTTAGGGGGACAGTACGAGCAGTACTTC.

This clonotype was detected many times. J is TRBJ2-1 and V is TRBV27; perhaps TRBD2 as D (5 bases). CDR3 length equals 12 residues. The germline V and J ends were trimmed by 8 bases and 0 bases, with 5 bases remaining between them. Germline-derived CDR1 and CDR2 are MNHEY and SMNVEV (reference sequence). The CDR3 DNA reads as TGTGCCAGCGGGAGCTCCTACAATGAGCAGTTCTTC. The encoded protein is CASGSSYNEQFF.

In this sample, this clonotype turned up many times. The chain couples TRBV20-1 to TRBJ2-5, with 7 bases fitting TRBD2. Germline loops: CDR1 DFQATT, CDR2 SNEGSKA (reference sequence). The V segment lost 3 bases and the J segment 5 bases; nucleotides outside the gene matches: 3. The CDR3 runs 12 residues. The CDR3: CSASRGVETQYF. CDR3 nucleotides: TGCAGTGCTAGCCGGGGGGTTGAGACCCAGTACTTC.

In its sample, this clonotype was seen many times. The chain employs TRBV15 and TRBJ2-7; the D gene is possibly TRBD2 (5 bases). Per the germline V gene, CDR1 is LNHNV and CDR2 is YYDKDF (reference sequence). The CDR3 is 15 amino acids. V lost 0 bases to trimming and J lost 4 bases, with 13 bases between them. The chain's CDR3 is CATSRDTRSDYEQYF. CDR3 sequence (DNA): TGTGCCACCAGCAGAGATACTAGAAGTGATTACGAGCAGTACTTC.

This clonotype was seen ten or more times. The chain employs TRBV12-3 or TRBV12-4 and TRBJ1-6, with D unclear. The germline V and J ends were trimmed by 7 bases and 10 bases, with 8 bases remaining between them. This CDR3 has 11 residues. Here the CDR3 reads CASNPKSPLHF. The CDR3, as DNA: TGTGCCAGCAATCCCAAGTCACCCCTCCACTTT.

The sample holds many counts of this clonotype. The chain uses TRBV12-3 or TRBV12-4 and TRBJ1-2; no clear D gene. V shed 9 bases and J shed 0 bases, with 11 bases lying between them. The CDR3 consists of 13 residues. The CDR3 here is CASGGRSNYGYTF. The CDR3 DNA follows: TGTGCCAGTGGAGGACGGTCTAACTATGGCTACACCTTC.

This clonotype was counted ten times or more. This chain connects TRBV7-9 to TRBJ2-3; D might be TRBD1 (6 bases). The germline V and J ends were trimmed by 5 bases and 1 base, with 13 bases remaining between them. Germline CDR1 is SEHNR and CDR2 is FQNEAQ (reference sequence). The CDR3 length is 15 residues. The CDR3 region is CASSGRDKRTDTQYF. CDR3 DNA: TGTGCCAGCAGCGGCCGGGACAAACGCACAGATACGCAGTATTTT.

This clonotype was observed at least ten times. This rearrangement joins TRBV4-3 to TRBJ2-7; no firm D call. The CDR3 has 15 amino acids. The V gene's germline CDR1 is LGHNA and CDR2 YSLEER. V lost 2 bases, J lost 0 bases, and 11 bases lay in between. This chain's CDR3 is CASSQRWDSSYEQYF. The CDR3 DNA follows: TGCGCCAGCAGCCAACGGTGGGATTCCTCCTACGAGCAGTACTTC.